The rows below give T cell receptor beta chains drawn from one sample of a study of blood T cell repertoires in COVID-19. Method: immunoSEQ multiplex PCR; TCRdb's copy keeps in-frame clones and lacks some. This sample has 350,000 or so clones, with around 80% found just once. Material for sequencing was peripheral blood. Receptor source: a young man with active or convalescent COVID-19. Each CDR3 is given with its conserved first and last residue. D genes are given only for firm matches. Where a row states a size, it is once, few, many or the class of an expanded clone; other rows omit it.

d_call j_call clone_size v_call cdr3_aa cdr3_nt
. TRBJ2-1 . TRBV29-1 CSAEGTFTGDEQFF TGCAGCGCCGAAGGGACTTTTACAGGGGATGAGCAGTTCTTC
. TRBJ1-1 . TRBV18 CASSRTEFTEAFF TGTGCCAGCTCTCGTACAGAATTCACTGAAGCTTTCTTT
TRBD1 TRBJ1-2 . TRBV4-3 CASSMTGTDGYTF TGCGCCAGCAGCATGACAGGGACTGACGGCTACACCTTC
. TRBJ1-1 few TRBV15 CATSPRLGNTEAFF TGTGCCACCAGCCCGAGACTCGGGAACACTGAAGCTTTCTTT
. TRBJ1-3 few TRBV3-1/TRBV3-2 CASSQRPHGLRGRNTIYF TGTGCCAGCAGCCAACGCCCCCACGGACTTCGCGGTCGAAACACCATATATTTT
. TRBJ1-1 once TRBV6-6 CASSPDPRGGAEAFF TGTGCCAGCAGTCCCGACCCCAGGGGCGGCGCTGAAGCTTTCTTT
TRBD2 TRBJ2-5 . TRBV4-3 CASRGGGEETQYF TGCGCCAGCCGAGGCGGGGGGGAAGAGACCCAGTACTTC
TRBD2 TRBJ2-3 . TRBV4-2 CASSQVGLAGGPDTQYF TGTGCCAGCAGCCAAGTTGGACTAGCGGGAGGGCCAGATACGCAGTATTTT
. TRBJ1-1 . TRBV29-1 CSVVGTEAFF TGCAGCGTTGTCGGCACTGAAGCTTTCTTT
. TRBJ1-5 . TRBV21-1 CASSVGLRTTQPQHF TGTGCCAGCAGTGTAGGACTAAGAACGACTCAGCCCCAGCATTTT
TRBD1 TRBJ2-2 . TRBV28 CASEGATAVGAGELFF TGTGCCAGCGAGGGGGCTACGGCCGTGGGGGCCGGGGAGCTGTTTTTT
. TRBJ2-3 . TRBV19 CASSTVAGTQYF TGTGCCAGTAGTACGGTGGCAGGGACGCAGTATTTT
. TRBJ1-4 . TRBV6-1 CASSEVGFTNEKLFF TGTGCCAGCAGTGAAGTCGGGTTCACTAATGAAAAACTGTTTTTT
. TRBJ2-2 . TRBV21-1 CASSKGRELGPGELFF TGTGCCAGCAGCAAGGGACGGGAGTTAGGCCCCGGGGAGCTGTTTTTT
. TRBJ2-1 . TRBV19 CASSPGPGTFNEQFF TGTGCCAGTAGTCCTGGACCCGGGACTTTCAATGAGCAGTTCTTC
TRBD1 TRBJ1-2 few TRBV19 CASSRQGNYGYTF TGTGCCAGTAGTAGACAGGGCAACTATGGCTACACCTTC
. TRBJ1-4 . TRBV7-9 CASSLGRGTPNEKLFF TGTGCCAGCAGCTTAGGAAGGGGGACCCCTAATGAAAAACTGTTTTTT
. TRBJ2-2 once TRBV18 CASSPHIDKTGELFF TGTGCCAGCTCACCCCACATCGACAAGACCGGGGAGCTGTTTTTT
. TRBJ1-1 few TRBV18 CAGAGALGTEAFF TGTGCCGGGGCAGGGGCCCTGGGCACTGAAGCTTTCTTT
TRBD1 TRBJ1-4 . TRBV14 CASSQDRATNEKLFF TGTGCCAGCAGCCAGGACAGGGCAACTAATGAAAAACTGTTTTTT
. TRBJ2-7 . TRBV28 CASRQAYEQYF TGTGCCAGCAGACAGGCCTACGAGCAGTACTTC
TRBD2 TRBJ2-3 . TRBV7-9 CATSGGADPDTQYF TGTGCCACCAGCGGGGGGGCCGATCCAGATACGCAGTATTTT
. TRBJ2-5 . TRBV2 CASSEGGAYSETQYF TGTGCCAGCAGTGAAGGCGGGGCCTACTCGGAGACCCAGTACTTC
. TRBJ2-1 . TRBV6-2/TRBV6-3 CASSYKSSFSNEQFF TGTGCCAGCAGTTACAAAAGTAGTTTCTCCAATGAGCAGTTCTTC
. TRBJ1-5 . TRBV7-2 CASSSGGGGQPQHF TGTGCCAGCAGCTCCGGGGGTGGGGGTCAGCCCCAGCATTTT
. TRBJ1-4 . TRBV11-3 CASSLGQANEKLFF TGTGCCAGCAGTCTGGGGCAAGCTAATGAAAAACTGTTTTTT
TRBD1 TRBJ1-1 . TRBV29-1 CSVEMNRGDTEAFF TGCAGCGTTGAAATGAACAGGGGAGACACTGAAGCTTTCTTT
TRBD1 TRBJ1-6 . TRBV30 CAWSTGGSSPLHF TGTGCCTGGAGTACAGGGGGCAGTTCACCCCTCCACTTT
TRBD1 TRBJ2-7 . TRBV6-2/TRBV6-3 CASSEDRVKYEQYF TGTGCCAGCAGTGAGGACAGGGTCAAGTACGAGCAGTACTTC
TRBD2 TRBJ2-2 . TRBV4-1 CASSQDQGLAGRHTGELFF TGCGCCAGCAGCCAAGATCAGGGACTAGCGGGCCGGCACACCGGGGAGCTGTTTTTT
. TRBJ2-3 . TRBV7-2 CASSSYRASADTQYF TGTGCCAGCAGCTCATACAGGGCATCCGCAGATACGCAGTATTTT
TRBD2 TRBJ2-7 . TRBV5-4 CASSLELAGVEQYF TGTGCCAGCAGCTTGGAGCTAGCGGGAGTTGAGCAGTACTTC
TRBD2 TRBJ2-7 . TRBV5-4 CASSPAGVAYEQYF TGTGCCAGCAGCCCGGCGGGGGTGGCCTACGAGCAGTACTTC
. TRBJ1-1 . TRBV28 CASSLWPGNSHNTEAFF TGTGCCAGCAGTCTCTGGCCCGGGAACTCCCACAACACTGAAGCTTTCTTT